This record concerns one TCR beta chain sequence. Its antigen is currently not known. The identical CDR3 is also encoded by other nucleotide sequences in the sample. This specimen belongs to a study of cytomegalovirus exposure and HLA in healthy donors (dated by TCRdb to about 2017). In terms of the full investigation: According to an earlier analysis of 450 to 650 of the donors, about 190 million T cells yielded 95 million to 140 million unique TCR beta sequences and 276 Gb of sequence data. An early release that covered some 640 HLA-typed donors contained approximately 290 gigabases of sequencing data and around 80 million unique TCR sequences. The study aimed to test whether cataloging public T cell receptors could reveal signatures of past pathogen exposure. An earlier analysis of approximately 640 of the donors applied high-throughput TCR beta sequencing to assess whether each TCR beta V gene segment acted as functional or pseudogenic. A later analysis re-examined previously published TCR beta repertoires from 600 to 700 donors and added high-resolution HLA genotyping to investigate patterns of TCR occurrence. Roughly 5 DR-DQ haplotypes were handled as single units for association and clustering, since linkage in the cohort was strong. Typing coverage differed by locus: A, B, C, DRB1 and DQB1 were typed in roughly 620-640 donors, DQA1 in 522, DPA1 in some 610, and DPB1 in approximately 450. A later genetic analysis took genome-wide SNP genotypes for about 60% of the roughly 670 donors and used that subset as a discovery cohort. Among almost 400 genotyped donors of the cohort, an average of roughly 240,000 unique TCR beta nucleotide sequences were sequenced per donor, around 20% of them non-productive. Besides the first cohort of roughly 700 subjects, a separate validation cohort made up of over a hundred different subjects was used. Donor age, sex, ethnicity and CMV serostatus were collected together with the repertoire data. HLA typing covered class I and class II loci at four-digit resolution. The later analysis used no new phenotypic data to find candidate immune exposures, relying instead on TCR beta sequences and their occurrence across donors. To predict cytomegalovirus infection status, the study brought together high-throughput TCR immunosequencing, statistical association of individual TCRs with disease status, and machine learning. All discovery cohort repertoires had been generated using a single sequencing platform. Of the approximately 370 genotyped donors, 65% to 90% were placed in the genetic ancestry cluster associated with self-reported Caucasian donors. Using immunosequencing, the study profiled T cell repertoires from approximately 700 subjects and related those repertoires to cytomegalovirus serostatus. Here is what the overall study found, with its caveats: The presence/absence analyses assumed that sequencing depth was roughly uniform across donors, and that assumption may not be true. Compared with the approximately 720-donor mean, donors in an Asian-associated ancestry cluster had fewer N-insertions in productive TCRs, according to a later genetic analysis. A later analysis reported that several top co-occurrence clusters appeared linked to parvovirus B19, influenza, CMV and Epstein-Barr virus. Because HLA typing was missing for some donors at each locus, association tests included only the typed subset. In an earlier analysis of about 600 of the donors, most TCR beta V segments appeared in productive rearrangements about 90% or about 30% of the time, broadly matching IMGT annotations. The cohort was sequenced for TCR beta chains only, and without alpha or paired-chain data the features that could be detected were limited. At a false discovery rate of 0.05, a later analysis linked under 20,000 TCR beta sequences to specific HLA alleles. Some IMGT-functional V segments, including TRBV6-2 and TRBV6-3, could not be told apart with the 87-base-pair reads, so those segments were excluded. A group of highly shared sequence variants was considered likely to be a technical artifact of the sequencing pipeline. Across donors, most TCR sequences were observed very rarely, whereas some public TCRs were present in many individuals. The classifier was reported to diagnose cytomegalovirus status with high specificity and sensitivity in both the original and validation cohorts. In a later analysis, the rate of TCR association differed among HLA loci, with DRB1 alleles having the most associated TCRs and HLA-C alleles having the fewest. A few of the identified cytomegalovirus-associated TCR beta chains were confirmed in vitro to be specific for cytomegalovirus antigens. Approximately 18 rarely observed V segments, including chromosome 9 orphons, were excluded from the earlier analysis of approximately 500 of the donors because counts were too low. A later analysis found that most CMV-associated TCR beta chains appeared HLA-restricted, with HLA associations seemingly driven largely by CMV exposure. When HLA alleles, especially DR and DQ, strongly co-occurred, TCR associations were difficult to assign to individual alleles. In a later analysis, HLA-associated TCR beta chains showed more clonal expansion and lower generation probabilities than non-associated chains that were equally common. According to the authors, the approach could potentially be generalized to other disease states and immunological phenotypes. A further reported finding was that TCR beta sequences accurately predicted the HLA-A and HLA-B alleles for most subjects in the first cohort. The only immune exposure information available for the cohort was CMV serostatus. V-gene and J-gene trimming of TCR beta chains was associated with a missense DCLRE1C variant in a later genetic analysis, and the association was replicated in an independent cohort. Linkage disequilibrium might explain the correlated functional status among segregating V segments, but an unknown experimental factor could not be ruled out. In the study, 150 to 200 TCR beta chains were listed as associated with cytomegalovirus.

In total, 500 to 700 healthy bone marrow donors made up the cohort. At the time of sampling, all cohort members were nominally healthy, though unrecorded immune exposures were likely present. The donor was CMV seronegative and was included in the group of 352 seronegative cohort members. Each donor provided a peripheral blood sample, and peripheral blood mononuclear cells were used for TCR beta sequencing. Genomic DNA was extracted from the blood cell samples with the Qiagen DNeasy Blood Extraction Kit. The CDR3 runs 16 residues from the cysteine to the phenylalanine. Just the 48-base CDR3 DNA is kept, in frame starting at base 1. V is trimmed back by 0 bases and J by 2 bases, and the junction contains 1 base that no gene match accounts for. For CDR1 and CDR2, the germline V gene (reference sequence) lists SGHNT and YYREEE. Libraries were constructed by the immunoSEQ multiplex PCR assay. For the multiplex PCR, a mixture combining 60 forward primers for TCR Vbeta segments and 13 reverse primers for TCR Jbeta segments was used. The CDR3 region of rearranged TCR beta genes was amplified from genomic DNA with a multiplex PCR assay. The amplified TCR beta libraries were sequenced on the Illumina HiSeq System as 87-base-pair reads. The authors processed their data as follows. In a later analysis, tens of millions of unique TCR beta chains were counted across the roughly 610 repertoires, and about 10 million of these chains were shared by at least two donors. Raw reads were error-corrected and collapsed into unique sequences with a nearest-neighbor algorithm that merged closely related sequences to remove PCR and sequencing errors. To assign V, D and J gene segments, CDR3 sequences were aligned to IMGT reference sequences. For a sequence to be retained, a match of at least six nucleotides to both a V gene segment and a J gene segment was required. Rearrangements were classified as productive when the CDR3 lacked stop codons and remained in frame with V and J, and all other rearrangements were classified as non-productive. CDR3 was defined according to IMGT convention as the region running from the second conserved V-encoded cysteine to the conserved J-encoded phenylalanine. Sequences without an unambiguous match to a single V gene segment were excluded from the earlier analysis of approximately 560 of the donors. An earlier analysis of some 610 of the donors called V segments functional above 56.7% productive rearrangements and segregating when the between-donor standard deviation exceeded 5%. A statistical classification framework was built to diagnose cytomegalovirus status from the catalog of TCR beta chain sequences. In a later analysis, V and J genes were assigned by comparing TCR nucleotide sequences against IMGT/GENE-DB human TR gene sequences. In a later analysis, CDR3 sequences and most-parsimonious VDJ recombination scenarios were assigned using the TCRdist pipeline. A later analysis defined each TCR beta chain by its CDR3 amino acid sequence plus V-gene family, and excluded reads lacking a unique V-gene family. As a way to deal with suspected cross-contamination and a sequencing artifact, a later analysis dropped 500 to 700 nucleotide sequences that were highly shared and had low generation probability. A later analysis calculated a clonal expansion index for each public chain from normalized within-repertoire ranks of inferred template counts. In a later analysis, generation probabilities were computed using a VDJ recombination model fitted to out-of-frame rearrangements, and the results were checked against IGoR. In a later analysis, TCR-TCR, TCR-HLA and TCR-CMV co-occurrence was scored with hypergeometric tests, and a repertoire-size bias correction was applied to TCR pairs. In a later analysis, false discovery rates were estimated by permuting HLA or CMV assignments 20 times. In a later analysis, co-occurring TCRs were grouped using DBSCAN, and TCRdist sequence similarity was added for clustering within HLA-allele-positive subsets. Repertoires with fewer than 30,000 or more than 120,000 public chains were left out of co-occurrence clustering, as were four to six repertoires with anomalous nucleotide sharing. In TCRdb, the immuneACCESS table is reduced to in-frame sequences with V and J assigned. These tables do not hold every clone; where another copy was compared, an unresolved V gene accounts for under half, and the others remain unexplained. That table is the source of V, J and clone size, and D and trimming were worked out from the DNA. The sample's records list fewer than 150,000 clones. The leading ten clones occupy less than 3.5% of the sample.

This receptor was identified in a man aged 40-50 years in good health and CMV-seronegative. The chain was built from TRBV5-4 and TRBJ2-3, with 12 junctional bases fitting TRBD2. Sequencing input: PBMCs. The nucleotide sequence reads TGTGCCAGCAGCTTGGGACTAGCGGGGGACACAGATACGCAGTATTTT. Translated, this is CASSLGLAGDTDTQYF. Supplemented by the reference TRBV5-4 and TRBJ2-3 proteins around the CDR3, the complete variable domain is ETGVTQSPTHLIKTRGQQVTLRCSSQSGHNTVSWYQQALGQGPQFIFQYYREEENGRGNFPPRFSGLQFPNYSSELNVNALELDDSALYLCASSLGLAGDTDTQYFGPGTRLTVL.